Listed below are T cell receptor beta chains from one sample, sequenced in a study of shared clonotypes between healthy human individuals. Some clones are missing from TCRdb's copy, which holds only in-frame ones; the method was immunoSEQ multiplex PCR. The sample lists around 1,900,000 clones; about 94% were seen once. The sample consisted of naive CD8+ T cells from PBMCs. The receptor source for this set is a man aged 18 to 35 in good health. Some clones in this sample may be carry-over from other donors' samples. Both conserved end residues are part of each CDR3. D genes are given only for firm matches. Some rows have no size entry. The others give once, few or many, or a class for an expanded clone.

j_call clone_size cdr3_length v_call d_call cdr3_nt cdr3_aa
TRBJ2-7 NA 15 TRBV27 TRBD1 TGTGCCAGCAGTTCGGTGGGACAGGGTTCGTACGAGCAGTACTTC CASSSVGQGSYEQYF
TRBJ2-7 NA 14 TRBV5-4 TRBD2 TGTGCCAGCAGCACTAGCGGGAGGGCCTACGAGCAGTACTTC CASSTSGRAYEQYF
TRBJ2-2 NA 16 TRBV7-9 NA TGTGCCAGCAGCTTATGGGGCCCACTAACGGGCGGGGAGCTGTTTTTT CASSLWGPLTGGELFF
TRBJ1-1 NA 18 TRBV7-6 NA TGTGCCAGCAGCTTAGACCCCTCTGGAGAACCCCCGAACACTGAAGCTTTCTTT CASSLDPSGEPPNTEAFF
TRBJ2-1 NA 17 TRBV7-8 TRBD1 TGTGCCAGCAGCTTCAAATTGGCCGGGACAGCGGACAATGAGCAGTTCTTC CASSFKLAGTADNEQFF
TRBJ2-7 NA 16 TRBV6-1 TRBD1 TGTGCCAGCAGTGAAGGACGAGGGACAGGGGTCCCCGAGCAGTACTTC CASSEGRGTGVPEQYF
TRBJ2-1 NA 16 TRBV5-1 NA TGCGCCAGCAGCTCCCCGGACTTGCAACTCTACAATGAGCAGTTCTTC CASSSPDLQLYNEQFF
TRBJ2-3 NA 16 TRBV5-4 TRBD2 TGTGCCAGCAGCCACTCTAGCGGGATTAGCACAGATACGCAGTATTTT CASSHSSGISTDTQYF
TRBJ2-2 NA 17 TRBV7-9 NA TGTGCCAGCAGCTTAGTAGGGGCAAGTCCTAACACCGGGGAGCTGTTTTTT CASSLVGASPNTGELFF
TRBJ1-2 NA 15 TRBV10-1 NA TGCGCCAGCAGTGAGGACCGTGAGGGGGACTATGGCTACACCTTC CASSEDREGDYGYTF
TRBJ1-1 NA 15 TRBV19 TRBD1 TGTGCCAGTAGTTCACTTAAGACAGGGAGGCCTGAAGCTTTCTTT CASSSLKTGRPEAFF
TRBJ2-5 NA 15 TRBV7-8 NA TGTGCCAGCAGCACCATACAGGGATCAAAAGAGACCCAGTACTTC CASSTIQGSKETQYF
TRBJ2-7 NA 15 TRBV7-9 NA TGTGCCAGCACCGCCCGGGGGCGGGCCCTCTACGAGCAGTACTTC CASTARGRALYEQYF
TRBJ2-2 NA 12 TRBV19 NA TGTGCCGGAGTCCTGCCCACCGGGGAGCTGTTTTTT CAGVLPTGELFF
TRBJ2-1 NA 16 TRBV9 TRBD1 TGTGCCAGCAGCCGGTACAGGGGTTGGGCTTCCGATGAGCAGTTCTTC CASSRYRGWASDEQFF
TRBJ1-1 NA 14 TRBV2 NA TGTGCCAGCAGTGAAGGCCGGATGAACACTGAAGCTTTCTTT CASSEGRMNTEAFF
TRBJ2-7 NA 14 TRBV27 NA TGTGCCAGCAGTTTAACCCTGGCATCTTACGAGCAGTACTTC CASSLTLASYEQYF
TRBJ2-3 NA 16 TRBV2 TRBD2 TGTGCCAGCAGTACGCTGACTAGCGGGAGCACAGATACGCAGTATTTT CASSTLTSGSTDTQYF
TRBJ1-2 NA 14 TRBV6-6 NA TGTGCCAGCAGTTACTCTTCGCCGGCTTATGGCTACACCTTC CASSYSSPAYGYTF
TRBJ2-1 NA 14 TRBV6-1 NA TGTGCCAGCAGCACCGGGGGAGCCTACAATGAGCAGTTCTTC CASSTGGAYNEQFF
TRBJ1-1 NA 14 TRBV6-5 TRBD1 TGTGCCAGCAGTTACATTGACAGGGGGGCTGAAGCTTTCTTT CASSYIDRGAEAFF
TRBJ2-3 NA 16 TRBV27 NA TGTGCCAGCAGTTTATTAGTAGCGCAATCGGTAGATACGCAGTATTTT CASSLLVAQSVDTQYF
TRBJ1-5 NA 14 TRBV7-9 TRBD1 TGTGCCAGCAGCGGGACAGGGGGCAATCAGCCCCAGCATTTT CASSGTGGNQPQHF
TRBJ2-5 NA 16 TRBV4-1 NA TGCGCCAGCAGCCAACCCCTGGTGGGGCCCGCGAGAACCCAGTACTTC CASSQPLVGPARTQYF
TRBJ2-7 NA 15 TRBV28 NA TGTGCCAGCAGTTTTCCCCAACAGGGTAACCACGAGCAGTACTTC CASSFPQQGNHEQYF
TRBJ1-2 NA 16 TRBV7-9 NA TGTGCCAGCAGCTCAACACCCACGCCACCACCTGAGGGCTACACCTTC CASSSTPTPPPEGYTF
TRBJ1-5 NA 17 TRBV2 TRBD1 TGTGCCAGCAGTGGACGGCAGGGGGAGTCTGGGAATCAGCCCCAGCATTTT CASSGRQGESGNQPQHF
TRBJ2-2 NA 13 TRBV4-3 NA TGCGCCAGCGCTCCCGCGAACACCGGGGAGCTGTTTTTT CASAPANTGELFF
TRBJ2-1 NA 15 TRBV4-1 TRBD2 TGCGCCAGCAGCCAAGGGCCTAGCGGGAGAAGTGAGCAGTTCTTC CASSQGPSGRSEQFF
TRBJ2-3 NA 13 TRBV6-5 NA TGTGCCAGCAGTTACTCGAACATAGATACGCAGTATTTT CASSYSNIDTQYF
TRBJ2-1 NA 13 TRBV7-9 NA TGTGCCAGCAGCTTATGGCCTACCAATGAGCAGTTCTTC CASSLWPTNEQFF
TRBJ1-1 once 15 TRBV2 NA TGTGCCAGCAGTGAAGTGGGGGCCTTGAACACTGAAGCTTTCTTT CASSEVGALNTEAFF
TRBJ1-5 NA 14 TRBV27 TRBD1 TGTGCCAGCAATGACAGGGGGCTCGGGCAGCCCCAGCATTTT CASNDRGLGQPQHF
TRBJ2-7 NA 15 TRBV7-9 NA TGTGCCAGCAGCTTAGTCAGCAGGGCCCCGGGGGAGCAGTACTTC CASSLVSRAPGEQYF
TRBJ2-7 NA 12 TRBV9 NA TGTGCCAGCAGCTTAACAGGGAACGAGCAGTACTTC CASSLTGNEQYF